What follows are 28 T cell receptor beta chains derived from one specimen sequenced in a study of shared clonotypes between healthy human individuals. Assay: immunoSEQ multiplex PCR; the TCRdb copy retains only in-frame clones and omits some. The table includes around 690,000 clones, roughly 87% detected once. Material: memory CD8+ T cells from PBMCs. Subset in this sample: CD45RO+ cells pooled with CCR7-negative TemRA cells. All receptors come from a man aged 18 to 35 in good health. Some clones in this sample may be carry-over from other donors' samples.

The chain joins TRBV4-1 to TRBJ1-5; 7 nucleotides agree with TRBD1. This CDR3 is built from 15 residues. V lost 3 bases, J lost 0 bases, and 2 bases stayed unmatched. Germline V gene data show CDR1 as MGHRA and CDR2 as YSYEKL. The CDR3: CASSHRDSSNQPQHF. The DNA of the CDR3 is TGCGCCAGCAGCCACCGGGACAGTAGCAATCAGCCCCAGCATTTT.

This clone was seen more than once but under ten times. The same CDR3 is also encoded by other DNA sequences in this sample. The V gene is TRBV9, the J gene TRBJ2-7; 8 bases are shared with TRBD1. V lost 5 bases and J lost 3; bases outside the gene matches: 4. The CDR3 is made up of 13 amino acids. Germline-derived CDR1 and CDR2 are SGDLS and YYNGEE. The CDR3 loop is CASSADRGYEQYF. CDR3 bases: TGTGCCAGCAGTGCCGACAGGGGCTACGAGCAGTACTTC. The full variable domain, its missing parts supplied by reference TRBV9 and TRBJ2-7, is DSGVTQTPKHLITATGQRVTLRCSPRSGDLSVYWYQQSLDQGLQFLIQYYNGEERAKGNILERFSAQQFPDLHSELNLSSLELGDSALYFCASSADRGYEQYFGPGTRLTVT.

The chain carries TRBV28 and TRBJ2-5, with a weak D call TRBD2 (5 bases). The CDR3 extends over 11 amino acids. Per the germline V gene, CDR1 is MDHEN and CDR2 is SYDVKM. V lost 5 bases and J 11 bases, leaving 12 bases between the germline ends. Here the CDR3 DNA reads TGTGCCAGCAGTCGGTCGTGGGAGCAGTACTTC. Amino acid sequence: CASSRSWEQYF. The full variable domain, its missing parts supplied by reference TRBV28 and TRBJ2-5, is DVKVTQSSRYLVKRTGEKVFLECVQDMDHENMFWYRQDPGLGLRLIYFSYDVKMKEKGDIPEGYSVSREKKERFSLILESASTNQTSMYLCASSRSWEQYFGPGTRLLVL.

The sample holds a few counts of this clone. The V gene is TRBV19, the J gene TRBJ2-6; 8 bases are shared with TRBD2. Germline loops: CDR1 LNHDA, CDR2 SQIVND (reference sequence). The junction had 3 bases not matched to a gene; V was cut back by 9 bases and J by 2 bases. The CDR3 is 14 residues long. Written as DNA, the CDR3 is TGTGCCAGCACGGGGGGGGCTGGGGCCAACGTCCTGACTTTC. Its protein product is CASTGGAGANVLTF.

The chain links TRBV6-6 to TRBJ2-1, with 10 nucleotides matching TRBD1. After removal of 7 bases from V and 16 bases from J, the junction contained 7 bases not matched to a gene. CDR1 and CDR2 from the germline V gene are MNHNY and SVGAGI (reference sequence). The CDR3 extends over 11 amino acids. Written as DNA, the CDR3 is TGTGCCAGCACCGGGGGGACAGGGGAATTCTTC. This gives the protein CASTGGTGEFF.

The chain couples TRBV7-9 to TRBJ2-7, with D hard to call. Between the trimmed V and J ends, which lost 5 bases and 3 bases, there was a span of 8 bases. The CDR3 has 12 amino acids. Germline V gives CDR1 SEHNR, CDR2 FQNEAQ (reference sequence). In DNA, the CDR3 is TGTGCCAGCAGCGCAACATACTACGAGCAGTACTTC. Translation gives CASSATYYEQYF.

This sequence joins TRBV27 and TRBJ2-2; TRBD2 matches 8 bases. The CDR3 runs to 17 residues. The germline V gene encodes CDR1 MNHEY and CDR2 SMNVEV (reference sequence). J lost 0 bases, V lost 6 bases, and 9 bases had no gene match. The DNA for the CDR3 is TGTGCCAGCAGCCCCCGGGGCGGGAGGACGAACACCGGGGAGCTGTTTTTT. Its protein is CASSPRGGRTNTGELFF.

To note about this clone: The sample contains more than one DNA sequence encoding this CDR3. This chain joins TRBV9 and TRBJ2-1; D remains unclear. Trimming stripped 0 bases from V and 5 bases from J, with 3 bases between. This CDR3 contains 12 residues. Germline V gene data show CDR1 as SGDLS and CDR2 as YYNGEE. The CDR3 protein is CASSVVNNEQFF. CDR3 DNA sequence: TGTGCCAGCAGCGTAGTAAACAATGAGCAGTTCTTC.

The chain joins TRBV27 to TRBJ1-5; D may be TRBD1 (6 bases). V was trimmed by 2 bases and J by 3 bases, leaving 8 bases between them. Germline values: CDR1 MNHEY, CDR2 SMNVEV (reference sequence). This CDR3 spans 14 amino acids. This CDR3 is CASSLQGFNQPQHF. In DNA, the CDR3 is TGTGCCAGCAGTTTACAGGGGTTCAATCAGCCCCAGCATTTT.

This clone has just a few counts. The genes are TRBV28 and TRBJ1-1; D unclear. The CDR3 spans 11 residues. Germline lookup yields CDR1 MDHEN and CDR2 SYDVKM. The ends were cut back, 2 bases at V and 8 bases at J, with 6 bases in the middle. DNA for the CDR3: TGTGCCAGCAGTTTAGGGCAAGAAGCTTTCTTT. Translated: CASSLGQEAFF.

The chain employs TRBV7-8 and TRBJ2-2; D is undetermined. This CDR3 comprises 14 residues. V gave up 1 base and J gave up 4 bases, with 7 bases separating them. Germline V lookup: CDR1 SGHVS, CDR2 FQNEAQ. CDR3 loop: CASSLGRSTGELFF. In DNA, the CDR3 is TGTGCCAGCAGCTTAGGGCGGTCCACCGGGGAGCTGTTTTTT.

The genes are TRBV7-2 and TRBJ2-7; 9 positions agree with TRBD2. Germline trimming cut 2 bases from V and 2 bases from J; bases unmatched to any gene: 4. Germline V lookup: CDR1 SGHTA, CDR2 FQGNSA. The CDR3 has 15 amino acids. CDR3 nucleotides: TGTGCCAGCAGCTTACTAGCGGGGCCCACCTACGAGCAGTACTTC. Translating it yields CASSLLAGPTYEQYF.

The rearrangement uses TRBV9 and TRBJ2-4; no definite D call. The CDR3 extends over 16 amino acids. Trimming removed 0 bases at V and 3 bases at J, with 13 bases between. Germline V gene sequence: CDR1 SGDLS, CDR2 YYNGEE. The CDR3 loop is CASSVEGISGKNIQYF. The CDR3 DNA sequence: TGTGCCAGCAGCGTAGAAGGGATTAGTGGCAAAAACATTCAGTACTTC.

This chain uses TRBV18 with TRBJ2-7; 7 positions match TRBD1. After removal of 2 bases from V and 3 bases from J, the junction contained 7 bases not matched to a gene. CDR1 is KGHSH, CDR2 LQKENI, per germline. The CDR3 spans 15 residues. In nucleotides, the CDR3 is TGTGCCAGCTCACCAACGTGGGGACAGATCTACGAGCAGTACTTC. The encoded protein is CASSPTWGQIYEQYF. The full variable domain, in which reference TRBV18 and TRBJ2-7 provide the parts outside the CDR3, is NAGVMQNPRHLVRRRGQEARLRCSPMKGHSHVYWYRQLPEEGLKFMVYLQKENIIDESGMPKERFSAEFPKEGPSILRIQQVVRGDSAAYFCASSPTWGQIYEQYFGPGTRLTVT.

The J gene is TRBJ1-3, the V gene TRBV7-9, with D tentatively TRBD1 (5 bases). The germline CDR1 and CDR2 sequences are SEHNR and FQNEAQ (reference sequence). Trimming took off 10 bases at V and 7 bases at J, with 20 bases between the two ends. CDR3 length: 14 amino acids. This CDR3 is CATHTGQGGNTIYF. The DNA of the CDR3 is TGTGCCACCCACACGGGGCAGGGAGGTAACACCATATATTTT.

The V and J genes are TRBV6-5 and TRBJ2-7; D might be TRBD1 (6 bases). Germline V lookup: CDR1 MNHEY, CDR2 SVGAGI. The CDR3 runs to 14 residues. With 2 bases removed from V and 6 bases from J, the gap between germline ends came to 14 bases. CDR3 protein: CASSYRTSDSEQYF. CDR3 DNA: TGTGCCAGCAGTTACCGCACTTCGGACAGCGAGCAGTACTTC.

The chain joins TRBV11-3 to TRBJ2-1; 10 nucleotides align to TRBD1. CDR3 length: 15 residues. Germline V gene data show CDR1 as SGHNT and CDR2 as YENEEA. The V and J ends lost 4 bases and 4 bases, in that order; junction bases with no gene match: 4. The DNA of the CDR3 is TGTGCCAGCAGCTACCGGACAGGGGGATACAATGAGCAGTTCTTC. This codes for CASSYRTGGYNEQFF.

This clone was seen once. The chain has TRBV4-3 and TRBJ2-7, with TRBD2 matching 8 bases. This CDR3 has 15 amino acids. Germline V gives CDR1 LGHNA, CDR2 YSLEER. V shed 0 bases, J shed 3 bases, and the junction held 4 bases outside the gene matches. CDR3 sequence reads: CASSQEAGEHYEQYF. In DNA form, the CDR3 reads TGCGCCAGCAGCCAAGAAGCGGGAGAGCACTACGAGCAGTACTTC.

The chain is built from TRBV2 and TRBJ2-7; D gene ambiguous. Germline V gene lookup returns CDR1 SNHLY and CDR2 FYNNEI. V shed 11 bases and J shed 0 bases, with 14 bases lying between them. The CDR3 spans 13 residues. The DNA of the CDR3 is TGTGCCCCCAATGAGGCGGACTCCTACGAGCAGTACTTC. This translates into CAPNEADSYEQYF. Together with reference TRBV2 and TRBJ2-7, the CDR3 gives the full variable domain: EPEVTQTPSHQVTQMGQEVILRCVPISNHLYFYWYRQILGQKVEFLVSFYNNEISEKSEIFDDQFSVERPDGSNFTLKIRSTKLEDSAMYFCAPNEADSYEQYFGPGTRLTVT.

The CDR3 region has the DNA TGCGCCAGCAGCCATTCGTACGGGAGTTCCTACGAGCAGTACTTC. Translated: CASSHSYGSSYEQYF. The V gene is TRBV4-3, the J gene TRBJ2-7, with D possibly being TRBD2 (6 bases). Germline V gene data show CDR1 as LGHNA and CDR2 as YSLEER. With 3 bases removed from V and 1 base from J, the gap between germline ends came to 13 bases. The CDR3 totals 15 residues.

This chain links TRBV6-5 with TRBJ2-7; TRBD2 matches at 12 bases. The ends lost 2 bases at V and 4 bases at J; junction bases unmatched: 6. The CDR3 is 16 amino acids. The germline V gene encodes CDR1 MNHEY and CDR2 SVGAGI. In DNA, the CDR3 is TGTGCCAGCAGTTACACTAGCGGGAGGCCAAAGTACGAGCAGTACTTC. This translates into CASSYTSGRPKYEQYF.

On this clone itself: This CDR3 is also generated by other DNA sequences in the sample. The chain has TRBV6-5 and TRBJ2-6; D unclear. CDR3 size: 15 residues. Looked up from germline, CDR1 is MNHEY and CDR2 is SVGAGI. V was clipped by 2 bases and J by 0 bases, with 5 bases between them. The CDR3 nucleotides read TGTGCCAGCAGTTACAGCTCCTCTGGGGCCAACGTCCTGACTTTC. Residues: CASSYSSSGANVLTF.

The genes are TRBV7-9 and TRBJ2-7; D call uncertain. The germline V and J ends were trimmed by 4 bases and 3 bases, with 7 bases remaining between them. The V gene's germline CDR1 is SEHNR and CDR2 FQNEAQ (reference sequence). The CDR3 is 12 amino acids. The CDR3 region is CASSSTRYEQYF. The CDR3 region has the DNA TGTGCCAGCAGCTCCACCCGCTACGAGCAGTACTTC. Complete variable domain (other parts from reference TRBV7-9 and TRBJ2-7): DTGVSQNPRHKITKRGQNVTFRCDPISEHNRLYWYRQTLGQGPEFLTYFQNEAQLEKSRLLSDRFSAERPKGSFSTLEIQRTEQGDSAMYLCASSSTRYEQYFGPGTRLTVT.

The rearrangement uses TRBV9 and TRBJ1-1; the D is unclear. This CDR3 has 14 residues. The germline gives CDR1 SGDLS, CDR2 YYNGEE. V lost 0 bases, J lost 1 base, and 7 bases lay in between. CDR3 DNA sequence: TGTGCCAGCAGCGTAGGGCCCCGGAACACTGAAGCTTTCTTT. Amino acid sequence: CASSVGPRNTEAFF. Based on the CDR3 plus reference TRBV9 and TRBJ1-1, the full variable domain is DSGVTQTPKHLITATGQRVTLRCSPRSGDLSVYWYQQSLDQGLQFLIQYYNGEERAKGNILERFSAQQFPDLHSELNLSSLELGDSALYFCASSVGPRNTEAFFGQGTRLTVV.

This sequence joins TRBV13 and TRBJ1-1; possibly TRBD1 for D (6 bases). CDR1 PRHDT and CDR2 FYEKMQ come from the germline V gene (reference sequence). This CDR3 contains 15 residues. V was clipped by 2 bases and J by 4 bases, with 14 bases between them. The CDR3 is CASSLLQGRGTEAFF. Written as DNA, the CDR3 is TGTGCCAGCAGCTTATTACAGGGACGAGGCACTGAAGCTTTCTTT.

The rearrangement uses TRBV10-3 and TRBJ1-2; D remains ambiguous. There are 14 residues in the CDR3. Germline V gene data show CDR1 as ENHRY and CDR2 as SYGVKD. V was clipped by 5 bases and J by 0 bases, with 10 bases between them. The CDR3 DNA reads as TGTGCCATCAGTATAGGAGTTTCTAACTATGGCTACACCTTC. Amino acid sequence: CAISIGVSNYGYTF.

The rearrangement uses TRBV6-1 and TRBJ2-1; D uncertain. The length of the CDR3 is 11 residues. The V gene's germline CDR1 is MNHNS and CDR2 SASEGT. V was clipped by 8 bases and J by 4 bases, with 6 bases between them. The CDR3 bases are TGTGCCAGCGACTGGTACAATGAGCAGTTCTTC. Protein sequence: CASDWYNEQFF.

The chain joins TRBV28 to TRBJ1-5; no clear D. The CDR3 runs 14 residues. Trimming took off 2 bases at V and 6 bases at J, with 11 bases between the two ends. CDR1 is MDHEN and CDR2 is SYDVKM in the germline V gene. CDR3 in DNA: TGTGCCAGCAGTTTACTCCCCCGGGGTCAGCCCCAGCATTTT. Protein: CASSLLPRGQPQHF.